These 18 T cell receptor beta chains were all obtained from the same sample, sequenced in a study of OX40 agonist ivuxolimab in advanced cancers. TCRdb keeps only in-frame clones here, not all; method: immunoSEQ multiplex PCR. The data contain 130,000 or so clones, approximately 90% of them singletons. The sequencing here drew on CD4+ or CD8+ T cells sorted from blood, taken in a trial of the OX40 agonist ivuxolimab. Receptors originate from an adult with an advanced solid tumor such as melanoma, head and neck, liver or kidney cancer.

This chain connects TRBV2 to TRBJ2-1; 7 bases map to TRBD1. Trimming cost V 6 bases and J 7 bases; bases outside gene matches: 3. The germline CDR1 and CDR2 sequences are SNHLY and FYNNEI. The CDR3 is made up of 12 amino acids. The CDR3 loop reads CASRPRGNEQFF. The CDR3, as DNA: TGTGCCAGCAGACCCAGGGGGAATGAGCAGTTCTTC.

The chain couples TRBV19 to TRBJ2-1; 11 bases map to TRBD2. This CDR3 contains 14 residues. Germline trimming cut 2 bases from V and 9 bases from J; bases unmatched to any gene: 3. Germline V gives CDR1 LNHDA, CDR2 SQIVND (reference sequence). The DNA of the CDR3 is TGTGCCAGTAGTATACTAGCGGGAGGAGGTGAGCAGTTCTTC. It encodes CASSILAGGGEQFF.

This chain joins TRBV18 and TRBJ1-4; D not resolved. Germline V gives CDR1 KGHSH, CDR2 LQKENI. V lost 0 bases and J lost 0, with 11 bases in between. The CDR3 is 17 amino acids. The CDR3 sequence: CASSPPVTGTTNEKLFF. Written as DNA, the CDR3 is TGTGCCAGCTCACCACCGGTTACGGGGACAACTAATGAAAAACTGTTTTTT.

The chain uses TRBV7-3 and TRBJ2-1, with no clear D. Germline V lookup: CDR1 SGHTA, CDR2 FQGTGA. Trimming took off 3 bases at V and 9 bases at J, with 12 bases between the two ends. This CDR3 region has 13 residues. DNA of the CDR3: TGTGCCAGCAGCTTCTCCGGAGTAGCTGAGCAGTTCTTC. Protein product: CASSFSGVAEQFF.

The V call is TRBV4-3, the J call TRBJ2-2; perhaps D is TRBD1 or TRBD2 (6 bases each). V was clipped by 7 bases and J by 6 bases, with 18 bases between them. This CDR3 has 15 amino acids. CDR1 is LGHNA, CDR2 YSLEER, per germline. This CDR3 is CASTFQYREAGELFF. DNA for the CDR3: TGCGCCAGCACATTTCAGTACAGGGAGGCCGGGGAGCTGTTTTTT.

The chain joins TRBV6-5 to TRBJ1-4; D remains unclear. Germline V gene data show CDR1 as MNHEY and CDR2 as SVGAGI. CDR3 size: 14 residues. V lost 10 bases, J lost 6 bases, and 18 bases lay in between. CDR3 sequence reads: CATKTGVGHEKLFF. CDR3 sequence (DNA): TGTGCCACCAAAACTGGGGTGGGCCATGAAAAACTGTTTTTT.

The V gene is TRBV15, the J gene TRBJ2-5; no firm D call. CDR3 length: 13 residues. With 1 base removed from V and 4 bases from J, the gap between germline ends came to 7 bases. Germline CDR1 reads LNHNV; CDR2 reads YYDKDF (reference sequence). CDR3 region: CATSRGRRETQYF. The DNA for the CDR3 is TGTGCCACCAGCAGAGGAAGGCGAGAGACCCAGTACTTC.

This clone was counted between two and nine times. V gene TRBV19 combines with J gene TRBJ1-1; D is possibly TRBD1 (5 bases). CDR3 length: 13 residues. Trimming removed 5 bases at V and 1 base at J, with 8 bases between. The germline CDR1 and CDR2 sequences are LNHDA and SQIVND (reference sequence). The CDR3 sequence: CASSVRGNTEAFF. As DNA, the CDR3 is TGTGCCAGTAGTGTTAGGGGGAACACTGAAGCTTTCTTT.

This chain joins TRBV5-1 and TRBJ1-2; 7 bases are a match to TRBD1. V dropped 5 bases and J dropped 4; count of bases not matched to a gene: 14. The germline CDR1 and CDR2 sequences are SGHRS and YFSETQ. There are 16 residues in the CDR3. CDR3: CASRLGGTGTAYGYTF. Here the CDR3 DNA reads TGCGCCAGCAGACTGGGGGGAACCGGGACAGCCTATGGCTACACCTTC.

The DNA of the CDR3 is TGTGCCAGCTCACTTCTAGCGGACTACGAGCAGTACTTC. Translating gives CASSLLADYEQYF. This chain joins TRBV18 and TRBJ2-7, with 7 nucleotides matching TRBD2. CDR1 and CDR2 (germline): KGHSH, LQKENI. This CDR3 is 13 amino acids long. Germline trimming cut 4 bases from V and 3 bases from J; bases unmatched to any gene: 3.

The CDR3 loop reads CASRPPTGNTIYF. CDR3 in DNA: TGTGCCAGCAGACCCCCGACTGGAAACACCATATATTTT. J is TRBJ1-3 and V is TRBV28; no firm D call. The CDR3 extends over 13 amino acids. Trimming left V 6 bases short and J 2 bases short, with 8 bases between. Germline loops: CDR1 MDHEN, CDR2 SYDVKM. The full variable domain, rest sourced from reference TRBV28 and TRBJ1-3, is DVKVTQSSRYLVKRTGEKVFLECVQDMDHENMFWYRQDPGLGLRLIYFSYDVKMKEKGDIPEGYSVSREKKERFSLILESASTNQTSMYLCASRPPTGNTIYFGEGSWLTVV.

The chain couples TRBV5-1 to TRBJ2-2; unclear D gene. Germline lookup yields CDR1 SGHRS and CDR2 YFSETQ. The CDR3 extends over 12 amino acids. Trimming shortened V by 3 bases and J by 5 bases, and 5 bases separated the two germline ends. The CDR3 spells CASSSRTGELFF. The CDR3 nucleotides read TGCGCCAGCAGCTCCCGTACCGGGGAGCTGTTTTTT.

This rearrangement joins TRBV28 to TRBJ2-5; D gene uncertain. Per the germline V gene, CDR1 is MDHEN and CDR2 is SYDVKM. V gave up 6 bases and J gave up 2 bases, with 22 bases separating them. This CDR3 is 17 amino acids long. CDR3 sequence (DNA): TGTGCCAGCAGCCTTACGATAGGTGGGTCAGGACAAGAGACCCAGTACTTC. Its translation is CASSLTIGGSGQETQYF.

V gene TRBV5-1 combines with J gene TRBJ2-2, with 7 bases lining up with TRBD1. The V gene end was trimmed by 4 bases and the J gene end by 3 bases; junction bases not matched to a gene: 6. The CDR3 has 15 amino acids. Germline V gene lookup returns CDR1 SGHRS and CDR2 YFSETQ. The CDR3 DNA reads as TGCGCCAGCAGCGAAGACAGGGCGTACACCGGGGAGCTGTTTTTT. It translates to CASSEDRAYTGELFF. Filled out from reference TRBV5-1 and TRBJ2-2, the complete variable domain reads KAGVTQTPRYLIKTRGQQVTLSCSPISGHRSVSWYQQTPGQGLQFLFEYFSETQRNKGNFPGRFSGRQFSNSRSEMNVSTLELGDSALYLCASSEDRAYTGELFFGEGSRLTVL.

CDR3 region: CASSATSGSIYEQYF. Written as DNA, the CDR3 is TGCGCCAGCAGCGCGACTAGCGGGAGTATCTACGAGCAGTACTTC. This sequence joins TRBV5-1 and TRBJ2-7, with TRBD2 identical over 12 bases. Germline loops: CDR1 SGHRS, CDR2 YFSETQ. V was pared by 4 bases and J by 3 bases, with 5 bases of the junction left unmatched. The CDR3 runs 15 residues.

This rearrangement joins TRBV6-5 to TRBJ2-2, with a weak D call TRBD1 (6 bases). CDR1 is MNHEY, CDR2 SVGAGI, per germline. This CDR3 has 16 residues. V shed 4 bases and J shed 3 bases, with 15 bases lying between them. The CDR3 protein is CASSSSRTAHTGELFF. CDR3 DNA: TGTGCCAGCAGTTCCTCCCGGACAGCCCACACCGGGGAGCTGTTTTTT.

The CDR3: CAISGADFNYGYTF. CDR3 bases: TGTGCCATCAGTGGGGCAGATTTTAACTATGGCTACACCTTC. V gene TRBV10-3 combines with J gene TRBJ1-2; D is undetermined. Between the trimmed V and J ends, which lost 4 bases and 1 base, there was a span of 10 bases. Germline V gives CDR1 ENHRY, CDR2 SYGVKD. The CDR3 has 14 amino acids.

V usage is TRBV5-1 and J usage is TRBJ1-2, with 9 bases fitting TRBD1. Germline V gene lookup returns CDR1 SGHRS and CDR2 YFSETQ. The CDR3 extends over 13 amino acids. Trimming removed 3 bases from V and 9 bases from J; junction bases left unmatched: 6. This chain's CDR3 is CASSYTGTGSYTF. The CDR3 DNA sequence: TGCGCCAGCAGCTACACCGGGACAGGGAGCTACACCTTC. Combining the CDR3 with reference TRBV5-1 and TRBJ1-2 gives the whole variable domain KAGVTQTPRYLIKTRGQQVTLSCSPISGHRSVSWYQQTPGQGLQFLFEYFSETQRNKGNFPGRFSGRQFSNSRSEMNVSTLELGDSALYLCASSYTGTGSYTFGSGTRLTVV.